This TCR beta chain was captured by sequencing in a study of cytomegalovirus exposure and HLA in healthy donors. Germline assignment: CDR1 SGHTA and CDR2 FQGNSA. This CDR3 contains 14 residues. V was shortened by 5 bases and J by 1 base, with 12 bases between the two germline ends. Produced via immunoSEQ multiplex PCR; TCRdb's table is partial and in-frame only. The profile covers around 200,000 clones, with about 86% appearing a single time and 2.9% taken by the ten largest. The sequence was collected from a woman aged 18-29 years in good health and CMV-seronegative. V is TRBV7-2 and J is TRBJ2-7, with a weak D call TRBD2 (5 bases). Sequencing was carried out using PBMCs. CDR3 residues: CASSPDSSSYEQYF. The CDR3 DNA sequence: TGTGCCAGCAGCCCGGACTCTTCGTCCTACGAGCAGTACTTC.